Shown below are 9 T cell receptor beta chains from a single sample sequenced in a study of post-analysis software for immune sequencing data. Whole-study findings and limits: In patients, five or six TRBV segments were more frequent than in controls, with TRBV5-6, TRBV5-1 and TRBV20-1 among them.

Prepared libraries of TCR beta cDNA carried unique molecular identifiers. Each CDR3 protein gets one entry after TCRdb re-called the PCR reads with MiXCR. The profile covers about 770,000 distinct CDR3 sequences, with roughly 46% appearing a single time and roughly 5.2% taken by the ten largest. For these TCRs, the target antigens are not known. The sequenced sample was blood. The receptor set was obtained from a girl under 18 with multiple sclerosis.

This clonotype was observed a few times. The CDR3: CASSSRRAQETQYF. The CDR3, as DNA: TGTGCCAGCAGCTCTCGCAGGGCCCAAGAGACCCAGTACTTC. The rearrangement joins TRBV7-2 to TRBJ2-5, with D possibly matching TRBD1 (5 bases). The V gene's germline CDR1 is SGHTA and CDR2 FQGNSA. Trimming left V 4 bases short and J 1 base short, with 10 bases between. The CDR3 consists of 14 residues.

The chain recombines TRBV12-5 with TRBJ1-1; D gene unclear. The CDR3 totals 13 residues. CDR1 and CDR2 from the germline V gene are LGHNT and FRNRAP. The V end was cut by 0 bases, the J end by 1 base, with 3 bases between. The CDR3 DNA is TGTGCTAGTGGTTTGGTACCGAACACTGAAGCTTTCTTT. Protein sequence: CASGLVPNTEAFF.

The chain uses TRBV7-2 and TRBJ2-5; TRBD2 agrees at 12 bases. CDR1 is SGHTA, CDR2 FQGNSA, per germline. The CDR3 length is 16 residues. V gave up 2 bases and J gave up 5 bases; unmatched junction bases: 6. CDR3 sequence (DNA): TGTGCCAGCAGCTTACGCGGACTAGCGGGAAAGGAGACCCAGTACTTC. The encoded protein is CASSLRGLAGKETQYF.

In its sample, this clonotype was seen a few times. Germline is not matched at one junction end, which may reflect a read error. The V and J genes are TRBV7-2 and TRBJ2-5; D remains ambiguous. The J call may be incorrect, as the DNA end agrees better with TRBJ2-7. Germline V gene sequence: CDR1 SGHTA, CDR2 FQGNSA. The CDR3 consists of 16 residues. The CDR3 DNA is TGTGCCAGCAGCTTATTAATGTTGGGTTCCTCCGACGAGCAGTACTTC. The encoded protein is CASSLLMLGSSDEQYF.

The chain links TRBV20-1 to TRBJ1-6; D is perhaps TRBD1 (6 bases). Germline V gives CDR1 DFQATT, CDR2 SNEGSKA (reference sequence). CDR3 size: 15 residues. Trimming removed 4 bases at V and 3 bases at J, with 13 bases between. The CDR3 here is CSATPQGFYNSPLHF. The CDR3, as DNA: TGCAGTGCTACCCCACAGGGCTTCTATAATTCACCCCTCCACTTT.

The J gene is TRBJ2-3, the V gene TRBV9; TRBD2 matches at 10 bases. V was clipped by 3 bases and J by 3 bases; unmatched bases: 4. The CDR3 covers 15 residues. Germline assignment: CDR1 SGDLS and CDR2 YYNGEE. The CDR3 DNA sequence: TGTGCCAGCAGCGCCTCGGGACTAGCGACAGATACGCAGTATTTT. Residues: CASSASGLATDTQYF. The whole variable domain, remainder taken from reference TRBV9 and TRBJ2-3, is DSGVTQTPKHLITATGQRVTLRCSPRSGDLSVYWYQQSLDQGLQFLIQYYNGEERAKGNILERFSAQQFPDLHSELNLSSLELGDSALYFCASSASGLATDTQYFGPGTRLTVL.

Only a few counts were recorded for this clonotype. The chain recombines TRBV15 with TRBJ2-1; D uncertain. From germline, CDR1 is LNHNV and CDR2 YYDKDF (reference sequence). V lost 1 base, J lost 6 bases, and 7 bases lay in between. The CDR3 runs to 13 residues. CDR3 residues: CATSRGSANEQFF. CDR3 DNA: TGTGCCACCAGCAGAGGATCCGCCAATGAGCAGTTCTTC.

The chain carries TRBV5-1 and TRBJ2-3, with TRBD2 identical over 11 bases. CDR3 length: 15 amino acids. Losses at the gene ends were 1 base for V and 4 bases for J; bases not matched to a gene: 2. In germline, CDR1 is SGHRS, CDR2 YFSETQ. CDR3 protein: CASSLRGLAADTQYF. The CDR3 nucleotides read TGCGCCAGCAGCTTGAGGGGACTAGCGGCAGATACGCAGTATTTT.

The V gene is TRBV9, the J gene TRBJ2-2, with 8 bases fitting TRBD2. The CDR3 covers 12 residues. Germline V gene data show CDR1 as SGDLS and CDR2 as YYNGEE. V trimming: 10 bases; J trimming: 6 bases; junction bases outside the gene matches: 5. In DNA, the CDR3 is TGTGCCTCCGGCGGGGGGTCCGGGGAGCTGTTTTTT. Amino acid sequence: CASGGGSGELFF.